The 25 T cell receptor beta chains in this list originate from one sample, sequenced in a study of T-cell memory formation after mild COVID-19. TCRdb passed the 5' RACE reads through MiXCR, listing each CDR3 protein once. The table has roughly 450,000 distinct CDR3 sequences, about 18% seen once; the top ten hold about 12%. The specimen sequenced was PBMCs or a T cell subset sorted from them (not recorded which). All receptors derive from an adult woman who had mild COVID-19 (a few samples of this study predate the infection). Cell type and time point are not known.

V usage is TRBV20-1 and J usage is TRBJ2-3, with 7 bases identical to TRBD2. Germline CDR1 is DFQATT and CDR2 is SNEGSKA (reference sequence). Trimming at V came to 4 bases and at J to 0 bases, leaving 4 bases not matched to a gene. CDR3 length: 14 residues. CDR3 DNA sequence: TGCAGTGCTAACCGGGGGGTTAGCACAGATACGCAGTATTTT. Translating gives CSANRGVSTDTQYF.

The chain combines TRBV5-5 with TRBJ2-5; D is undetermined. V was shortened by 4 bases and J by 0 bases, with 16 bases between the two germline ends. Per germline, CDR1 SGHKS and CDR2 YYEKEE (reference sequence). This CDR3 spans 16 amino acids. The CDR3 region has the DNA TGTGCCAGCAGCACAGACGGGTTAATTGACCAAGAGACCCAGTACTTC. It translates to CASSTDGLIDQETQYF.

The V gene is TRBV3-1, the J gene TRBJ2-1; D gene uncertain. This CDR3 contains 16 residues. The germline gives CDR1 LGHDT, CDR2 YNNKEL (reference sequence). Trimming removed 0 bases at V and 4 bases at J, with 13 bases between. The CDR3 DNA is TGTGCCAGCAGCCAAGATCTGCGGATGGGGTACAATGAGCAGTTCTTC. This sequence encodes CASSQDLRMGYNEQFF.

This clonotype was counted at least ten times. The J gene is TRBJ1-4, the V gene TRBV7-9, with 7 bases matching TRBD1. The J segment lost 8 bases and the V segment lost 1 base, leaving 4 bases of the junction unmatched. The CDR3 covers 14 residues. Per germline, CDR1 SEHNR and CDR2 FQNEAQ (reference sequence). CDR3 DNA sequence: TGTGCCAGCAGCTTAGGACAGGGAGGCGAAAAACTGTTTTTT. Its protein is CASSLGQGGEKLFF.

The rearrangement joins TRBV27 to TRBJ2-1; a weak D match, TRBD2 (5 bases). The CDR3 consists of 16 residues. Germline CDR1 reads MNHEY; CDR2 reads SMNVEV (reference sequence). Between the trimmed V and J ends, which lost 8 bases and 1 base, there was a span of 18 bases. Here the CDR3 reads CASFRGLARSYNEQFF. In DNA, the CDR3 is TGTGCCAGCTTCAGAGGGCTAGCTAGATCCTACAATGAGCAGTTCTTC.

This clonotype occurred a few times. The chain couples TRBV4-2 to TRBJ2-3, with 8 bases lining up with TRBD2. The germline gives CDR1 LGHNA, CDR2 YNFKEQ. The length of the CDR3 is 15 residues. The V segment lost 4 bases and the J segment 6 bases; nucleotides outside the gene matches: 9. The CDR3 loop is CASSLPSAGADTQYF. The CDR3 DNA reads as TGTGCCAGCAGCCTCCCCTCAGCGGGAGCGGATACGCAGTATTTT.

V and J are TRBV29-1 and TRBJ2-3; D is possibly TRBD2 (6 bases). This CDR3 contains 13 residues. CDR1 SQVTM and CDR2 ANQGSEA come from the germline V gene. The V gene lost 3 bases and the J gene lost 2 bases, with 9 bases spanning the gap. DNA for the CDR3: TGCAGCGTTGAGGCGGGGTCCACAGATACGCAGTATTTT. Translating gives CSVEAGSTDTQYF.

This clonotype turned up a few times. The V and J genes are TRBV7-6 and TRBJ2-7; D unclear. V lost 5 bases to trimming and J lost 7 bases, with 27 bases between them. The germline V gene has CDR1 SGHVS and CDR2 FNYEAQ. This CDR3 spans 17 amino acids. CDR3 residues: CASSLGPGLEGLREQYF. CDR3 nucleotide sequence: TGTGCCAGCAGCCTCGGTCCAGGATTGGAAGGTCTGCGGGAGCAGTACTTC.

This clonotype was observed a few times. The chain has TRBV6-2 or TRBV6-3 and TRBJ2-7; the D gene is possibly TRBD2 (6 bases). The V gene's germline CDR1 is MNHEY and CDR2 SVGEGT. Trimming took 2 bases from V and 3 from J, leaving 11 bases between them. This CDR3 has 14 amino acids. CDR3 in DNA: TGTGCCAGCAGTTACGGGATCGGGGGCTACGAGCAGTACTTC. It specifies CASSYGIGGYEQYF.

This clonotype was seen only a few times. This chain connects TRBV7-2 to TRBJ2-3; 8 bases are shared with TRBD1. This CDR3 has 14 residues. V shed 5 bases and J 6 bases; nucleotides not matched to a gene: 7. Germline lookup yields CDR1 SGHTA and CDR2 FQGNSA. The CDR3 region has the DNA TGTGCCAGCAGCATGGACAGGGACGCGGATACGCAGTATTTT. It translates to CASSMDRDADTQYF. The full variable domain, its missing parts supplied by reference TRBV7-2 and TRBJ2-3, is GAGVSQSPSNKVTEKGKDVELRCDPISGHTALYWYRQSLGQGLEFLIYFQGNSAPDKSGLPSDRFSAERTGGSVSTLTIQRTQQEDSAVYLCASSMDRDADTQYFGPGTRLTVL.

This chain uses TRBV30 with TRBJ1-1, with TRBD1 identical over 10 bases. This CDR3 spans 14 amino acids. Germline CDR1 is GTSNPN and CDR2 is SVGIG (reference sequence). Trimming at V came to 8 bases and at J to 0 bases, leaving 6 bases not matched to a gene. CDR3 bases: TGTGCCAGAGCCGGGACAGGGGTGAACACTGAAGCTTTCTTT. Amino acid sequence: CARAGTGVNTEAFF. The entire variable domain, with the rest obtained from reference TRBV30 and TRBJ1-1, is as follows: SQTIHQWPATLVQPVGSPLSLECTVEGTSNPNLYWYRQAAGRGLQLLFYSVGIGQISSEVPQNLSASRPQDRQFILSSKKLLLSDSGFYLCARAGTGVNTEAFFGQGTRLTVV.

This clonotype was recorded only once. V is TRBV6-5 and J is TRBJ1-5; no clear D. From germline, CDR1 is MNHEY and CDR2 SVGAGI. The CDR3 runs to 13 residues. Trimming took off 2 bases at V and 5 bases at J, with 7 bases between the two ends. The CDR3 here is CASSYLPHQPQHF. CDR3 sequence (DNA): TGTGCCAGCAGTTACCTTCCTCATCAGCCCCAGCATTTT.

The chain is built from TRBV19 and TRBJ2-5; a weak D match, TRBD2 (5 bases). Germline CDR1 LNHDA, CDR2 SQIVND (reference sequence). The V gene lost 2 bases and the J gene lost 7 bases, with 11 bases spanning the gap. The CDR3 sequence is 13 residues long. The CDR3 loop reads CASSITHRGTQYF. The CDR3 DNA is TGTGCCAGTAGTATAACACATCGGGGGACCCAGTACTTC. Looking up the rest from reference TRBV19 and TRBJ2-5 gives the full variable domain: DGGITQSPKYLFRKEGQNVTLSCEQNLNHDAMYWYRQDPGQGLRLIYYSQIVNDFQKGDIAEGYSVSREKKESFPLTVTSAQKNPTAFYLCASSITHRGTQYFGPGTRLLVL.

This clonotype appeared a few times. This rearrangement joins TRBV3-1 to TRBJ2-1; D is undetermined. Germline CDR1 is LGHDT and CDR2 is YNNKEL (reference sequence). V was shortened by 1 base and J by 7 bases, with 11 bases between the two germline ends. The CDR3 contains 14 residues. The CDR3, as DNA: TGTGCCAGCAGCCAAGTTTCTAGTGTGAATGAGCAGTTCTTC. Protein: CASSQVSSVNEQFF.

The chain is built from TRBV7-9 and TRBJ2-1, with 8 bases that match TRBD2. The trim removed 1 base at V and 7 bases at J, leaving 6 bases unmatched. This CDR3 is 15 amino acids long. Germline loops: CDR1 SEHNR, CDR2 FQNEAQ (reference sequence). CDR3 loop: CASSLEARGGNEQFF. The CDR3 DNA reads TGTGCCAGCAGCTTAGAGGCCCGGGGGGGGAATGAGCAGTTCTTC.

This rearrangement joins TRBV28 to TRBJ2-1; 10 nucleotides align to TRBD2. Germline lookup yields CDR1 MDHEN and CDR2 SYDVKM. V was clipped by 5 bases and J by 9 bases; unmatched bases: 13. This CDR3 has 16 amino acids. CDR3 nucleotides: TGTGCCAGCAGTACCGGGGCGGCTAGCGGGAGTGGTGAGCAGTTCTTC. This encodes CASSTGAASGSGEQFF.

Only a few counts were recorded for this clonotype. The V gene is TRBV6-6, the J gene TRBJ2-7; 11 bases agree with TRBD2. Germline CDR1 is MNHNY and CDR2 is SVGAGI (reference sequence). The CDR3 runs 14 residues. The ends lost 7 bases at V and 6 bases at J; junction bases unmatched: 8. The CDR3: CASTQTSGSREQYF. The CDR3, as DNA: TGTGCCAGCACCCAAACTAGCGGGAGCCGCGAGCAGTACTTC.

CDR3 protein: CASSFKGRQGGIGSNQPQHF. The CDR3 DNA follows: TGTGCCAGCAGTTTTAAGGGTAGACAGGGGGGAATTGGTAGCAATCAGCCCCAGCATTTT. V is TRBV12-3 or TRBV12-4 and J is TRBJ1-5; TRBD1 agrees at 9 bases. The ends lost 3 bases at V and 0 bases at J; junction bases unmatched: 15. CDR3 size: 20 residues.

This clonotype turned up a few times. The chain couples TRBV28 to TRBJ2-7; 10 nucleotides align to TRBD2. CDR1 is MDHEN and CDR2 is SYDVKM in the germline V gene. CDR3 size: 13 residues. The trim removed 6 bases at V and 2 bases at J, leaving 1 base unmatched. The CDR3 loop reads CASRSGGAYEQYF. CDR3 bases: TGTGCCAGCAGAAGCGGGGGGGCCTACGAGCAGTACTTC.

J is TRBJ2-3 and V is TRBV2; 8 bases match TRBD1. The CDR3 spans 11 residues. Germline CDR1 and CDR2: SNHLY and FYNNEI. J lost 14 bases, V lost 6 bases, and 7 bases had no gene match. The CDR3: CASRETGVWYF. The DNA of the CDR3 is TGTGCCAGCAGAGAGACAGGGGTATGGTATTTT.

The chain joins TRBV5-1 to TRBJ2-7; tentative D call: TRBD1 (6 bases). CDR1 is SGHRS and CDR2 is YFSETQ in the germline V gene. V lost 0 bases to trimming and J lost 5 bases, with 15 bases between them. This CDR3 comprises 15 residues. The CDR3 DNA sequence: TGCGCCAGCAGCTTGGGCATCACCCGGGACAACGAGCAGTACTTC. Translating it yields CASSLGITRDNEQYF.

The chain carries TRBV29-1 and TRBJ2-1; the match to TRBD1 covers 7 bases. This CDR3 comprises 13 residues. Losses at the gene ends were 6 bases for V and 3 bases for J; bases not matched to a gene: 5. Per the germline V gene, CDR1 is SQVTM and CDR2 is ANQGSEA. The CDR3 region has the DNA TGCAGCGTGGAGACAGGGAACTACAATGAGCAGTTCTTC. It is translated as CSVETGNYNEQFF.

This chain links TRBV29-1 with TRBJ2-2; the match to TRBD1 covers 12 bases. This CDR3 is built from 15 residues. Trimming took 5 bases from V and 5 from J; bases not matched to a gene: 6. CDR1 is SQVTM and CDR2 is ANQGSEA in the germline V gene. CDR3 region: CSVPGQGARTGELFF. The CDR3 DNA reads as TGCAGCGTTCCGGGACAGGGGGCGCGGACCGGGGAGCTGTTTTTT.

The chain uses TRBV6-1 and TRBJ2-5; 7 bases line up with TRBD1. The V gene end was trimmed by 7 bases and the J gene end by 5 bases; junction bases not matched to a gene: 13. Germline CDR1 MNHNS, CDR2 SASEGT. The CDR3 covers 15 residues. The CDR3 spells CASTQGVGILETQYF. The CDR3 DNA sequence: TGTGCCAGCACCCAGGGGGTGGGCATACTCGAGACCCAGTACTTC.

This clonotype occurred once. The chain uses TRBV9 and TRBJ1-2, with D possibly matching TRBD1 (6 bases). V lost 0 bases and J lost 8, with 8 bases in between. Per germline, CDR1 SGDLS and CDR2 YYNGEE. The CDR3 totals 12 residues. The CDR3 DNA follows: TGTGCCAGCAGCGTAGTAAGGGGGGGCTACACCTTC. Translated, it gives CASSVVRGGYTF.